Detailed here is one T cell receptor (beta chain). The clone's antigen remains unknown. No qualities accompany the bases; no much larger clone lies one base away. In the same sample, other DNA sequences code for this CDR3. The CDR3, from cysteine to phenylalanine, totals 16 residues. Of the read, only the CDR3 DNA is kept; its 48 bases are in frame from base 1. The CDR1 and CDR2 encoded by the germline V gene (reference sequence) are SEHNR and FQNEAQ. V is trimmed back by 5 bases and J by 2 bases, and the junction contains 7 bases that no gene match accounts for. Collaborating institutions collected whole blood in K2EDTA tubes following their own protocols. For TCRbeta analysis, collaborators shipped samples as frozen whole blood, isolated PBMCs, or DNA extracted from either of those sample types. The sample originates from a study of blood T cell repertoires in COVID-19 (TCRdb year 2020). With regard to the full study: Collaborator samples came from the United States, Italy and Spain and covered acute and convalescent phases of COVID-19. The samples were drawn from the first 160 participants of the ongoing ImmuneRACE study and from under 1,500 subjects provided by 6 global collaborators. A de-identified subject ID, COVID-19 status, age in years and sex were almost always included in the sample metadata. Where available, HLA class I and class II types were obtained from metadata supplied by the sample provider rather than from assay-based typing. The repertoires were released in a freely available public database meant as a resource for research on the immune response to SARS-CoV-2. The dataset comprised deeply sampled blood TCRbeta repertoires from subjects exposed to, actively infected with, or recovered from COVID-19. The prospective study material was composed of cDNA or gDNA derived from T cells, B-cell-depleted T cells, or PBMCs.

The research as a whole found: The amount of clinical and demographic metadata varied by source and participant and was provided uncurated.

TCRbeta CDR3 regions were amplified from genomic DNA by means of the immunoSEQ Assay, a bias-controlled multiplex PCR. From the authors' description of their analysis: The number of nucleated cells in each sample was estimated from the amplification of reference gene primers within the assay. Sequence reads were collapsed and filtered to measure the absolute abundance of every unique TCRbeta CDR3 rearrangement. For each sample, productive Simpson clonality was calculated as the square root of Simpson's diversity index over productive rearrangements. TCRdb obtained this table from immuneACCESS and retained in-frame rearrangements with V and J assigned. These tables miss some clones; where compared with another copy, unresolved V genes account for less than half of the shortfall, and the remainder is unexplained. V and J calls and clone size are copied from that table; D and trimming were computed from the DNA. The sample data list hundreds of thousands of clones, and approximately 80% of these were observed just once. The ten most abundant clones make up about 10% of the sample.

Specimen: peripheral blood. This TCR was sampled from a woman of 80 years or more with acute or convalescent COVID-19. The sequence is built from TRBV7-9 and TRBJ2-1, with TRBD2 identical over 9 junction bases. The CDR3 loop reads CASSPRGGSAYNEQFF. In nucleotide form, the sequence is TGTGCCAGCAGCCCGCGGGGGGGATCGGCCTACAATGAGCAGTTCTTC.